This T cell receptor (beta chain) was sequenced during a study of T cells in Graves' hyperthyroidism and ophthalmopathy. Study context: Peripheral blood collection took place at initial diagnosis, before any treatment. Study conclusions and caveats: The blood repertoire included most of the expanded thyroid clonotypes above 0.001.

This clonotype was seen a handful of times. Antigen unknown. Stability of Graves' hyperthyroidism was defined as absent ophthalmopathy progression within 18 months. Germline loops: CDR1 MNHEY, CDR2 SVGEGT. V was cut by 8 bases and J by 2 bases, with 13 bases left in between. This CDR3 is 13 amino acids long. Amplified regions were TCR beta CDR3 sequences from RNA transcripts. HTBI primers were employed in a first-round RT-PCR of the TCR CDR3. MiXCR, applied by TCRdb to the multiplex PCR reads, yields one record per CDR3 protein. Found here are around 720,000 distinct CDR3 sequences, 35% of them singletons; the top ten hold less than 35%.

This sequence originates from a woman in her 40s with Graves' hyperthyroidism. The genes are TRBV6-2 or TRBV6-3 and TRBJ2-7; D uncertain. Material: blood. The CDR3 loop reads CASCSEVPYEQYF. CDR3 in DNA: TGTGCCAGCTGTTCGGAAGTCCCCTACGAGCAGTACTTC.